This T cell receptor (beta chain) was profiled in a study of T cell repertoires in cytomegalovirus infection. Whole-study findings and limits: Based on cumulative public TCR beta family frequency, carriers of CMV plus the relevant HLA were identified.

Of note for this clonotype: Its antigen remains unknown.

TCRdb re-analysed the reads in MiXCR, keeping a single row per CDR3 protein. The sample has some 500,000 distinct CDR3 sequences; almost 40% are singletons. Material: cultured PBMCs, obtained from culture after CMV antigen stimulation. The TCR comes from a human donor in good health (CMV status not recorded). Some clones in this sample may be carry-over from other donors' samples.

The CDR3 nucleotides are TGCAGTGCTCCCCGCCGGGGGACAGAGTCCTCTGGGGCCAACGTCCTGACTTTC. Encoded protein: CSAPRRGTESSGANVLTF. The V and J genes are TRBV20-1 and TRBJ2-6, with TRBD1 as a possible D gene (7 bases). CDR1 is DFQATT and CDR2 is SNEGSKA in the germline V gene (reference sequence). The CDR3 runs 18 residues. V lost 5 bases and J lost 0, with 20 bases in between.